This T cell receptor beta chain stems from a study of blood T cell repertoires in COVID-19 (dated by TCRdb to 2020 to 2021). In terms of the full investigation: Samples from collaborators originated in the United States, Italy and Spain and spanned both the acute and convalescent phases of COVID-19. Deeply sampled blood TCRbeta repertoires from subjects exposed to, actively infected with, or recovered from COVID-19 were included in the dataset. Samples were obtained from the ongoing ImmuneRACE study (first 160 participants) and from 1,200 or so subjects provided by 6 global collaborators. HLA class I and class II types, where available, came from metadata supplied by the sample provider rather than from assay-based typing. The prospective study material was composed of cDNA or gDNA derived from T cells, B-cell-depleted T cells, or PBMCs. The repertoires were released in a freely available public database intended as a resource for research on the immune response to SARS-CoV-2. The sample metadata nearly always contained a de-identified subject ID, COVID-19 status, age in years and sex.

Participants in the prospective study were enrolled through a virtual design, were aged roughly 18 to 90 years, and lived in approximately 25 United States geographic areas. In the prospective study, participants were assigned to cohorts based on the clinical history participants reported in a screening survey and a study questionnaire. Recovered participants in ImmuneRACE Cohort 3 were defined by two consecutive negative NP/OP PCR tests, clearance by a healthcare professional, or resolution of symptoms. Mobile phlebotomists in the prospective study collected whole blood, serum and a nasopharyngeal or oropharyngeal swab from every participant. Over a roughly two-month period, participants in the prospective study had the option of providing additional blood draws and questionnaires. Prospective study blood samples were shipped either frozen or at room temperature before DNA extraction. Comments on this clone: Its antigen specificity is not known. An end of the junction does not agree with germline; a read error may underlie this.

CDR1 and CDR2 are drawn from the germline V gene (reference sequence): PRHDT, FYEKMQ. From cysteine to phenylalanine, the CDR3 is 12 amino acids long. The DNA shown is the 36-base CDR3, in frame from base 1. On the study overall, not on this receptor specifically: Clinical and demographic metadata were provided uncurated, with the amount varying by source and participant.

The immunoSEQ Assay, a bias-controlled multiplex PCR, was used to amplify TCRbeta CDR3 regions from genomic DNA. In the paper's pipeline: Nucleated cell counts per sample were estimated from amplification of reference gene primers within the assay. To quantify the absolute abundance of each unique TCRbeta CDR3 rearrangement, sequence reads were collapsed and filtered. For each sample, productive Simpson clonality was calculated by taking the square root of Simpson's diversity index across productive rearrangements. Held by TCRdb, this immuneACCESS table contains in-frame sequences only and omits some clones. Under half of the omission traces to an unresolved V gene where checked; the cause of the rest is unknown. That table gives V, J and clone size, and the DNA gave D and trimming. Counted in this sample were around 330,000 clones; around 90% of them appeared once. The top ten hold 4.5% to 6.5% of the sample.

The clonotype comes from a man between 60 and 75 years old who had recovered from COVID-19. What was sequenced was PBMCs or T cells enriched from blood (not recorded which). Recombination joined TRBV13 with TRBJ2-3; TRBD1 is a possible D gene, resting on 6 matching bases. The CDR3 sequence is CASTLGRGTQYF. The nucleotide sequence reads TGTGCCAGCACCTTAGGCAGGGGTACGCAGTATTTT. The reference TRBV13 and TRBJ2-3 proteins fill in what lies around the CDR3, so the full variable domain reads AAGVIQSPRHLIKEKRETATLKCYPIPRHDTVYWYQQGPGQDPQFLISFYEKMQSDKGSIPDRFSAQQFSDYHSELNMSSLELGDSALYFCASTLGRGTQYFGPGTRLTVL.